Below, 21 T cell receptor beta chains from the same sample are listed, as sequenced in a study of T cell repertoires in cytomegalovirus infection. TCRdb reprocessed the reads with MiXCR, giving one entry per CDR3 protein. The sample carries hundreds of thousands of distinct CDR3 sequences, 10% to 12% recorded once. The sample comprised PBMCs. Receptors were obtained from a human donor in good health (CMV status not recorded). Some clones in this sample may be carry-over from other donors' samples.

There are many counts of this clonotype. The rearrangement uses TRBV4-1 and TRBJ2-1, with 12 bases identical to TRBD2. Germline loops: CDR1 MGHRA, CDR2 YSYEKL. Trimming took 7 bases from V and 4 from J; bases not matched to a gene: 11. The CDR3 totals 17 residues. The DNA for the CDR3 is TGCGCCAGCACCCAGCAGACTAGCGGGAGCCTTTACAATGAGCAGTTCTTC. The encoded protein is CASTQQTSGSLYNEQFF.

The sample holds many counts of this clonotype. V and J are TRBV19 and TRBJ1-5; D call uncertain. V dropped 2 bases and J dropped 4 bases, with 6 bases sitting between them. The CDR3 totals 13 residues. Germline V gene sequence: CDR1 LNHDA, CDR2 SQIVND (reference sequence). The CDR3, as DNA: TGTGCCAGTAGTATAAACTGGAATCAGCCCCAGCATTTT. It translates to CASSINWNQPQHF.

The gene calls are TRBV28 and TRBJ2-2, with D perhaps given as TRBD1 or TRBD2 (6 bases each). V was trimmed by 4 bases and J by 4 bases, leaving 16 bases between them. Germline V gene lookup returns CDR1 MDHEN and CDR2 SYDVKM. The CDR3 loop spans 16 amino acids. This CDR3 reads CASSSPGGGSTGELFF. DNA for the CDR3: TGTGCCAGCAGTTCCCCAGGAGGGGGGTCCACCGGGGAGCTGTTTTTT.

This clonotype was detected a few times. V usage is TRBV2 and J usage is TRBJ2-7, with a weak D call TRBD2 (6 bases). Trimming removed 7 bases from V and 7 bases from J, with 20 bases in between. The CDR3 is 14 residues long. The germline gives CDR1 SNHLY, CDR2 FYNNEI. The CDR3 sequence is CASTPGLDLREQYF. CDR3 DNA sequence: TGTGCCAGCACTCCGGGACTTGACCTACGAGAGCAGTACTTC.

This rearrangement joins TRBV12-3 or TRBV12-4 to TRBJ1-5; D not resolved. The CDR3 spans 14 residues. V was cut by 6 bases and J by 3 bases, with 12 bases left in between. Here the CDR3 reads CASSPREFNQPQHF. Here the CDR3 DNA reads TGTGCCAGCAGCCCAAGGGAGTTCAATCAGCCCCAGCATTTT.

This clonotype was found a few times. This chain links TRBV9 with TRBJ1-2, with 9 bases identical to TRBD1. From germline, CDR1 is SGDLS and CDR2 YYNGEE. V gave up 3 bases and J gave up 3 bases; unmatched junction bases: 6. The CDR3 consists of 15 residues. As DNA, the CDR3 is TGTGCCAGCAGCGACCCACGGGACAGGGACTATGGCTACACCTTC. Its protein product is CASSDPRDRDYGYTF.

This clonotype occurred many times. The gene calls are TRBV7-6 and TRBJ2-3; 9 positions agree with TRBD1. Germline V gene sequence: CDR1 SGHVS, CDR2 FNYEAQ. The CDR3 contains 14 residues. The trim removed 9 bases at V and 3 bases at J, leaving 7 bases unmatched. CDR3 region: CASRGTGSTDTQYF. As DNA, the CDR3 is TGTGCCAGTCGCGGGACAGGGTCGACAGATACGCAGTATTTT.

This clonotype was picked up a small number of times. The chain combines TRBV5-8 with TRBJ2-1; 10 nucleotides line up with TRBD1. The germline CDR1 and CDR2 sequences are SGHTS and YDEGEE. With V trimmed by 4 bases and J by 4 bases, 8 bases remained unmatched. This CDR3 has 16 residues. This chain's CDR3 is CASSPGDRGWYNEQFF. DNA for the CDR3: TGTGCCAGCAGCCCAGGGGACAGGGGATGGTACAATGAGCAGTTCTTC.

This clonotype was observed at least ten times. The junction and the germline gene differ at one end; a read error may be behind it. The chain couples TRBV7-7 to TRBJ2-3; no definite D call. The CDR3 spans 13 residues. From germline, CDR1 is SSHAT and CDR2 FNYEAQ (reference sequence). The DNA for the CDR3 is TGTGCTAGCAGCTTAGTAAGCACAGATACGCAGTATTTT. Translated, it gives CASSLVSTDTQYF.

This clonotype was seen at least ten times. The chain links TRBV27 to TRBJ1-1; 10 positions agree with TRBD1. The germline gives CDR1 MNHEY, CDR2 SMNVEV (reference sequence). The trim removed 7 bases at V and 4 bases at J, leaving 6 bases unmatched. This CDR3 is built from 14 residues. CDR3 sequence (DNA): TGTGCCAGCATCCCCGGACAGGGGGTCACTGAAGCTTTCTTT. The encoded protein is CASIPGQGVTEAFF.

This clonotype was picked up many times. The CDR3 loop reads CASSPGTYSTEAFF. As DNA, the CDR3 is TGTGCCAGCAGTCCCGGGACCTACTCCACTGAAGCTTTCTTT. The rearrangement links TRBV12-3 or TRBV12-4 to TRBJ1-1; D is perhaps TRBD1 (5 bases). Deletions cut 5 bases from V and 4 bases from J, with 14 bases between. There are 14 residues in the CDR3.

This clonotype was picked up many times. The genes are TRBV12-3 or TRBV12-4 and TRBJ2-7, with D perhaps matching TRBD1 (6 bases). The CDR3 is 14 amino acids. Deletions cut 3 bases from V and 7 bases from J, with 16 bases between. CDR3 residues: CASSLATGRKEQYF. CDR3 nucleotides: TGTGCCAGCAGTTTGGCGACAGGACGCAAGGAGCAGTACTTC.

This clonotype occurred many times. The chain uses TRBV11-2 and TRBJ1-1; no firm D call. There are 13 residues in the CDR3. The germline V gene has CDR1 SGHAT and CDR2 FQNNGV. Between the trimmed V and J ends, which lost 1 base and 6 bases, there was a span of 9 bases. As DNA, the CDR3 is TGTGCCAGCAGCTTAGTGGTCGGGGCTGAAGCTTTCTTT. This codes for CASSLVVGAEAFF.

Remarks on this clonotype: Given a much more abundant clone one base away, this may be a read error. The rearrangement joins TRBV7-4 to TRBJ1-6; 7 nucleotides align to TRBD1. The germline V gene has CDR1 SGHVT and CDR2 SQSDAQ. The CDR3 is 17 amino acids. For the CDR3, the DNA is TGTGCCAGCAGCCGGGACAGATTCAACTCCTATAATTCACCCCTCCAATTT. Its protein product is CASSRDRFNSYNSPLQF.

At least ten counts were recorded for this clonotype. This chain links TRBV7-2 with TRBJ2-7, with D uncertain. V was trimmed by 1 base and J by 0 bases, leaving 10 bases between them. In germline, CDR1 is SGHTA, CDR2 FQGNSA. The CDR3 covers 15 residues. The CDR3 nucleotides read TGTGCCAGCAGCTTAGATCGGGTTAGCTCCTACGAGCAGTACTTC. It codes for CASSLDRVSSYEQYF.

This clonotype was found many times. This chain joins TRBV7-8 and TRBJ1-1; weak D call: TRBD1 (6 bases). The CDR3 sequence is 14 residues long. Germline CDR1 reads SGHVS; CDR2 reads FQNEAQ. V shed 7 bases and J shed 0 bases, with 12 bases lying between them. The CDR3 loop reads CASKVTGMNTEAFF. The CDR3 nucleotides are TGTGCCAGCAAAGTGACAGGCATGAACACTGAAGCTTTCTTT.

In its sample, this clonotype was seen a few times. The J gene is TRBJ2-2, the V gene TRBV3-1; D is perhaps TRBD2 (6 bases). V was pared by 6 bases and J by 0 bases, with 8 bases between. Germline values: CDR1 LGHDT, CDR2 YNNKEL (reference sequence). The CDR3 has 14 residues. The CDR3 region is CASRLAANTGELFF. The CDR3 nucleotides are TGTGCCAGCAGATTAGCGGCGAACACCGGGGAGCTGTTTTTT. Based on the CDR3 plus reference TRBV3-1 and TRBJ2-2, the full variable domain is DTAVSQTPKYLVTQMGNDKSIKCEQNLGHDTMYWYKQDSKKFLKIMFSYNNKELIINETVPNRFSPKSPDKAHLNLHINSLELGDSAVYFCASRLAANTGELFFGEGSRLTVL.

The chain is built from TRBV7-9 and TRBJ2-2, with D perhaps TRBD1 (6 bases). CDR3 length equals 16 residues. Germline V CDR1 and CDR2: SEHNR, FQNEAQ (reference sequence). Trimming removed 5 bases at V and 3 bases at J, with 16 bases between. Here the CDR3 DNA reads TGTGCCAGCAGCGCTCACAGGGTGGGCGACACCGGGGAGCTGTTTTTT. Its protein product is CASSAHRVGDTGELFF.

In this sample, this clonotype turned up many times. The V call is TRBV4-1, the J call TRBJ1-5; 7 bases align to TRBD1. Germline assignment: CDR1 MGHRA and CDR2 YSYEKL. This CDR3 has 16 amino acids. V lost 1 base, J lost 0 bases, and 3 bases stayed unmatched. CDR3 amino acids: CASSQGQGFSNQPQHF. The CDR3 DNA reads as TGCGCCAGCAGCCAAGGACAGGGCTTTAGCAATCAGCCCCAGCATTTT.

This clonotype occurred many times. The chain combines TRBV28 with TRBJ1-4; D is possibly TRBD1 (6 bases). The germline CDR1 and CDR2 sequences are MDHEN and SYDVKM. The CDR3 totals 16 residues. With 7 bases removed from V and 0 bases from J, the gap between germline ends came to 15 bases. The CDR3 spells CASISGGLATNEKLFF. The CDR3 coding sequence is TGTGCCAGCATATCCGGGGGGCTGGCAACTAATGAAAAACTGTTTTTT. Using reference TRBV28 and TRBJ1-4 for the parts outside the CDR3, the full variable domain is DVKVTQSSRYLVKRTGEKVFLECVQDMDHENMFWYRQDPGLGLRLIYFSYDVKMKEKGDIPEGYSVSREKKERFSLILESASTNQTSMYLCASISGGLATNEKLFFGSGTQLSVL.

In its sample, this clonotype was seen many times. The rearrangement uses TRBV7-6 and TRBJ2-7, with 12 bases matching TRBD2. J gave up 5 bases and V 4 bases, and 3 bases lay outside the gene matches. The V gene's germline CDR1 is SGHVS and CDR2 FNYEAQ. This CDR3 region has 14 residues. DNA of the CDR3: TGTGCCAGCAGCTCCCGGACTAGCGGGAACGAGCAGTACTTC. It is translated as CASSSRTSGNEQYF. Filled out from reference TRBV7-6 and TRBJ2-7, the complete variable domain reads GAGVSQSPRYKVTKRGQDVALRCDPISGHVSLYWYRQALGQGPEFLTYFNYEAQQDKSGLPNDRFSAERPEGSISTLTIQRTEQRDSAMYRCASSSRTSGNEQYFGPGTRLTVT.